The clone carrying this T cell receptor (beta chain) was picked up a small number of times. Its antigen remains unidentified. The sample originates from a study of CD8+ T cells in alopecia areata. The study's findings and limits: A great number of expanded lesional clones endured in scalp and blood during tofacitinib. Given one nonresponder, whether baseline CD8+ expansion relates to response remains uncertain. Clonality exceeded that of normal scalp in lesional scalp, most notably in alopecia totalis/universalis.

Treatment defined: oral pan-JAK inhibitor, 5-10 mg twice daily. cDNA reverse transcribed from extracted RNA served as the sequencing template. Some clones are missing from TCRdb's copy, which holds only in-frame ones; the method was immunoSEQ multiplex PCR. The table records approximately 200,000 clones, around 56% of them present only once. This clonotype was obtained from a human donor with alopecia areata. This sample comprised CD4+ T cells sorted from blood, obtained at week 4, from a patient treated with tofacitinib.

CDR3 sequence reads: CATSRPDRDGETQYF. CDR3 nucleotide sequence: TGTGCCACCAGCAGACCAGACAGGGATGGAGAGACCCAGTACTTC. The V and J genes are TRBV15 and TRBJ2-5; 7 nucleotides agree with TRBD1. With V trimmed by 2 bases and J by 4 bases, 7 bases remained unmatched. This CDR3 comprises 15 residues. Germline V CDR1 and CDR2: LNHNV, YYDKDF (reference sequence). The entire variable domain, with the rest obtained from reference TRBV15 and TRBJ2-5, is as follows: DAMVIQNPRYQVTQFGKPVTLSCSQTLNHNVMYWYQQKSSQAPKLLFHYYDKDFNNEADTPDNFQSRRPNTSFCFLDIRSPGLGDTAMYLCATSRPDRDGETQYFGPGTRLLVL.